This TCR beta chain is drawn from a study of blood T cell repertoires in COVID-19. Turning to the study itself: Researchers got acute and convalescent COVID-19 samples from the United States, Italy and Spain. The cDNA or gDNA used as material had been derived from T cells, B-cell-depleted T cells, or PBMCs.

After removal of 7 bases from V and 6 bases from J, the junction contained 10 bases not matched to a gene. Germline CDR1 reads MGHRA; CDR2 reads YSYEKL. The CDR3 loop spans 15 amino acids. In the study's own analysis: Estimation of nucleated cell counts was performed using reference gene primer amplification. The protocol was immunoSEQ multiplex PCR, while the TCRdb copy is restricted to in-frame clones and leaves out a portion. That table furnishes V, J and clone size, whereas the DNA furnished D and trimming. The profile shows under 150,000 clones, about 86% of them singletons. The clonotype originates from a woman aged 55-69 years with acute or convalescent COVID-19. The J gene is TRBJ1-5, the V gene TRBV4-1; 9 bases match TRBD1. The sequenced sample was peripheral blood. The DNA for the CDR3 is TGCGCCAGCACCTCCCGGACAGGGGAGGGTCAGCCCCAGCATTTT. Protein sequence: CASTSRTGEGQPQHF.